Each of the 4 T cell receptor beta chains below was sequenced from the same sample in a study of regulatory T cells in long-lasting Graves disease. HTBI primers from iRepertoire and Arm-PCR of CDR3 regions yielded the TCR beta libraries. TCRdb fed the multiplex PCR reads into MiXCR, producing one record per CDR3 protein. The table shows roughly 440,000 distinct CDR3 sequences, with less than 20% occurring only once. Time point defined: newly diagnosed GD, antithyroid drugs for less than 3 months. PBMC RNA was the source of the TCR library. The same data also went into a second study, on T cells in Graves' hyperthyroidism and ophthalmopathy.

The sample here was peripheral blood mononuclear cells (PBMCs), taken at new diagnosis, from a patient treated with antithyroid drugs. The origin of the receptors is a woman aged 18-29 years with Graves disease.

This CDR3 reads CASSGSETSEQFF. CDR3 coding DNA: TGTGCCAGCAGCGGTAGCGAGACAAGTGAGCAGTTCTTC. The chain recombines TRBV12-3 or TRBV12-4 with TRBJ2-1; TRBD2 might be the D (5 bases). V was clipped by 6 bases and J by 9 bases, with 15 bases between them. The CDR3 has 13 amino acids.

This clonotype was counted at least ten times. The chain couples TRBV6-5 to TRBJ2-5; unclear D gene. CDR1 is MNHEY, CDR2 SVGAGI, per germline. Trimming stripped 1 base from V and 5 bases from J, with 11 bases between. The CDR3 totals 14 residues. For the CDR3, the DNA is TGTGCCAGCAGTTACTTCACTCCGGCGGAGACCCAGTACTTC. Translation gives CASSYFTPAETQYF.

This clonotype was seen a few times. The V call is TRBV20-1, the J call TRBJ2-3; 9 nucleotides agree with TRBD2. The CDR3 totals 13 residues. CDR1 and CDR2 (germline): DFQATT, SNEGSKA (reference sequence). Trimming removed 7 bases from V and 4 bases from J; junction bases left unmatched: 6. CDR3 coding DNA: TGCAGTGTTACTGGCGGGAGGGCAGATACGCAGTATTTT. This gives the protein CSVTGGRADTQYF.

This clonotype has a count of ten or more. This rearrangement joins TRBV3-1 to TRBJ1-1; perhaps TRBD1 as D (6 bases). Germline CDR1 and CDR2: LGHDT and YNNKEL (reference sequence). Trimming took off 6 bases at V and 1 base at J, with 9 bases between the two ends. This CDR3 comprises 13 residues. DNA for the CDR3: TGTGCCAGCAGGGAGACAGGGAACACTGAAGCTTTCTTT. It specifies CASRETGNTEAFF.